The 20 T cell receptor beta chains below all came from one sample that was sequenced in a study of metastatic and nonmetastatic thyroid tumors. Each patient came to thyroid surgery without any prior treatment (of any kind). TCRdb used MiXCR to call clones anew from the PCR reads. Among tens of thousands of clones, around 17% were seen once, and the ten largest hold roughly 9.6%. What was sequenced was tumor tissue. These receptors were taken from a female donor with papillary thyroid cancer or a benign thyroid nodule (not recorded which). Some clones in this sample may be carry-over from other donors' samples.

Only a few counts were recorded for this clone. The V and J genes are TRBV7-2 and TRBJ2-5; no clear D gene. The V end was cut by 5 bases, the J end by 0 bases, with 7 bases between. CDR1 and CDR2 (germline): SGHTA, FQGNSA. The CDR3 is 13 residues long. CDR3 DNA: TGTGCCAGCAGCATAAACAACCAAGAGACCCAGTACTTC. It specifies CASSINNQETQYF.

The chain uses TRBV7-6 and TRBJ1-4, with 9 bases identical to TRBD1. CDR1 SGHVS and CDR2 FNYEAQ come from the germline V gene. The CDR3 is made up of 17 amino acids. With 7 bases clipped from V and 7 bases from J, the junction kept 16 bases outside the gene matches. The DNA for the CDR3 is TGTGCCAGCACTGACGGGACAGGGAGGAAAAATGGTGAAAAACTGTTTTTT. It codes for CASTDGTGRKNGEKLFF.

This clone was picked up many times. The rearrangement uses TRBV5-4 and TRBJ2-1; possible D gene TRBD1, 6 bases. The V gene lost 0 bases and the J gene lost 6 bases, with 19 bases spanning the gap. The CDR3 has 17 residues. Germline V gene lookup returns CDR1 SGHNT and CDR2 YYREEE (reference sequence). The CDR3 DNA reads TGTGCCAGCAGCTTGGTTCCCGGGACACCGAGGGGCAATGAGCAGTTCTTC. It translates to CASSLVPGTPRGNEQFF.

This clone was recorded many times. Relative to the germline gene, one junction end is altered; a read error may explain this. This chain uses TRBV6-1 with TRBJ1-5, with D possibly TRBD1 on 5 matching bases. Germline assignment: CDR1 MNHNS and CDR2 SASEGT. CDR3 length: 14 residues. CDR3 DNA sequence: TGTGCCAGCAGTGAATTGGGGCCCAATCCGCCCCAGCATTTT. Residues: CASSELGPNPPQHF.

This clone is categorized as medium-sized (0.01 to 0.1%). V usage is TRBV19 and J usage is TRBJ2-7; TRBD2 matches 11 bases. Germline V gene data show CDR1 as LNHDA and CDR2 as SQIVND (reference sequence). V lost 4 bases, J lost 7 bases, and 3 bases stayed unmatched. The CDR3 is made up of 13 amino acids. CDR3 amino acids: CASSTGTSGEQYF. CDR3 nucleotide sequence: TGTGCCAGTAGTACCGGGACTAGCGGAGAGCAGTACTTC.

This sequence joins TRBV28 and TRBJ1-1; TRBD1 might be the D (6 bases). This CDR3 region has 16 residues. Germline values: CDR1 MDHEN, CDR2 SYDVKM. V was trimmed by 6 bases and J by 3 bases, leaving 20 bases between them. DNA of the CDR3: TGTGCCAGCAGCACAAAAAGGACAGTATTAGACACTGAAGCTTTCTTT. It codes for CASSTKRTVLDTEAFF.

Comments on this clone: One end of the junction fails to match germline, which may point to a read error. This chain uses TRBV12-3 or TRBV12-4 with TRBJ1-1; TRBD1 matches 8 bases. The CDR3 length is 20 residues. Written as DNA, the CDR3 is TGTGCCAGCAGTTTAATTCAGGGGGCGCAGAGGATGGAGGTGAAAACTGAAGCTTTCTTT. It encodes CASSLIQGAQRMEVKTEAFF.

This clone came up many times. J is TRBJ2-7 and V is TRBV10-2; no firm D call. Germline assignment: CDR1 WSHSY and CDR2 SAAADI. This CDR3 comprises 12 residues. V lost 7 bases to trimming and J lost 4 bases, with 11 bases between them. The CDR3 bases are TGCGCCAGCATTTCGAGAACGTACGAGCAGTACTTC. Protein sequence: CASISRTYEQYF.

The rearrangement uses TRBV6-1 and TRBJ1-3; no clear D. CDR1 is MNHNS and CDR2 is SASEGT in the germline V gene. V lost 1 base, J lost 4 bases, and 5 bases lay in between. The length of the CDR3 is 13 residues. CDR3 DNA: TGTGCCAGCAGTGAAGGGTTGGGAAACACCATATATTTT. Amino acids: CASSEGLGNTIYF.

The rearrangement links TRBV20-1 to TRBJ2-3; D unclear. The CDR3 runs to 12 residues. V lost 6 bases and J lost 4, with 11 bases in between. The V gene's germline CDR1 is DFQATT and CDR2 SNEGSKA (reference sequence). CDR3 nucleotides: TGCAGTGCGGAAGACCAGGCAGATACGCAGTATTTT. The encoded protein is CSAEDQADTQYF.

This clone was recorded many times. The chain couples TRBV3-1 to TRBJ2-1; D tentatively fits TRBD1 or TRBD2 (5 bases each). V lost 0 bases and J 10 bases, leaving 16 bases between the germline ends. Germline values: CDR1 LGHDT, CDR2 YNNKEL (reference sequence). There are 15 residues in the CDR3. The CDR3 loop is CASSQDFHRPGEQFF. CDR3 nucleotides: TGTGCCAGCAGCCAAGATTTCCACAGGCCGGGGGAGCAGTTCTTC.

Remarks on this clone: A much larger clone lies one base from this, so it may be a read error. This chain connects TRBV7-9 to TRBJ1-2; D not certain. Germline V CDR1 and CDR2: SEHNR, FQNEAQ (reference sequence). Trimming cost V 10 bases and J 6 bases, with 12 bases left between them. This CDR3 has 11 residues. CDR3 sequence reads: CANGGWHGYTF. The CDR3 DNA reads TGTGCCAACGGAGGGTGGCATGGCTACACCTTC.

This clone was detected many times. This chain links TRBV5-1 with TRBJ1-6, with a possible D match to TRBD1 (6 bases). Germline CDR1 reads SGHRS; CDR2 reads YFSETQ. V dropped 4 bases and J dropped 6 bases, with 8 bases sitting between them. The CDR3 extends over 13 amino acids. For the CDR3, the DNA is TGCGCCAGCAGCACGGACAGTAATTCACCCCTCCACTTT. It yields the protein CASSTDSNSPLHF. Variable domain in full (rest from reference TRBV5-1 and TRBJ1-6): KAGVTQTPRYLIKTRGQQVTLSCSPISGHRSVSWYQQTPGQGLQFLFEYFSETQRNKGNFPGRFSGRQFSNSRSEMNVSTLELGDSALYLCASSTDSNSPLHFGNGTRLTVT.

This clone was recorded a few times. The junction and the germline gene differ at one end; a read error may be behind it. The gene calls are TRBV6-5 and TRBJ2-7, with D possibly called TRBD1 or TRBD2 (6 bases each). Germline-derived CDR1 and CDR2 are MNHEY and SVGAGI. The CDR3 is 15 residues long. The CDR3 DNA sequence: TGTGCCAGCACTTACCGGGACACGGGGGACTACGAGCAGTACTTC. Protein product: CASTYRDTGDYEQYF.

The chain couples TRBV5-4 to TRBJ1-4; no firm D call. Germline CDR1 SGHNT, CDR2 YYREEE (reference sequence). This CDR3 is 14 amino acids long. V lost 2 bases and J lost 3, with 8 bases in between. The CDR3 sequence: CASSLKGPNEKLFF. The CDR3 DNA reads as TGTGCCAGCAGCTTAAAAGGCCCTAATGAAAAACTGTTTTTT.

This clone has just one count. V usage is TRBV11-2 and J usage is TRBJ2-1; TRBD2 matches 12 bases. Germline CDR1 reads SGHAT; CDR2 reads FQNNGV. The CDR3 totals 15 residues. J gave up 6 bases and V 0 bases, and 0 bases lay outside the gene matches. As DNA, the CDR3 is TGTGCCAGCAGCTTAGAACTAGCGGGGGGCAATGAGCAGTTCTTC. Translated: CASSLELAGGNEQFF.

This clone was recorded only once. An end of the junction differs from the germline gene, which may be a read error. The genes are TRBV7-2 and TRBJ2-7; weak D call: TRBD2 (5 bases). CDR3 length: 13 amino acids. The germline gives CDR1 SGHTA, CDR2 FQGNSA. The CDR3 DNA reads TGTGCCAGCATCTTATACGGGGACTACGAGCAGTACTTC. Protein: CASILYGDYEQYF. The full variable domain, completed using reference TRBV7-2 and TRBJ2-7, is GAGVSQSPSNKVTEKGKDVELRCDPISGHTALYWYRQSLGQGLEFLIYFQGNSAPDKSGLPSDRFSAERTGGSVSTLTIQRTQQEDSAVYLCASILYGDYEQYFGPGTRLTVT.

This clone was observed many times. The chain links TRBV2 to TRBJ1-3; 7 positions match TRBD1. V was clipped by 6 bases and J by 2 bases; unmatched bases: 7. Germline V gives CDR1 SNHLY, CDR2 FYNNEI. This CDR3 is built from 15 residues. In nucleotides, the CDR3 is TGTGCCAGCAGGGGACAGCTGATCGCTGGAAACACCATATATTTT. This encodes CASRGQLIAGNTIYF.

Ten or more counts support this clone. This chain's CDR3 is CASKTGTATNEKLFF. CDR3 DNA sequence: TGTGCCAGCAAAACGGGGACGGCAACTAATGAAAAACTGTTTTTT. V usage is TRBV2 and J usage is TRBJ1-4; tentatively, D is TRBD1 (5 bases). V was shortened by 7 bases and J by 0 bases, with 12 bases between the two germline ends. CDR1 and CDR2 (germline): SNHLY, FYNNEI. The CDR3 is made up of 15 amino acids.

J is TRBJ2-2 and V is TRBV11-3; tentatively, D is TRBD2 (6 bases). V lost 8 bases and J lost 14, with 21 bases in between. Looked up from germline, CDR1 is SGHNT and CDR2 is YENEEA. The CDR3 extends over 13 amino acids. The CDR3 reads CASSAGQGVDLFF. The CDR3 DNA sequence: TGTGCCAGCTCGGCGGGGCAGGGTGTGGATCTGTTTTTT.